This T cell receptor (beta chain) was recorded in a study of cytomegalovirus exposure and HLA in healthy donors. The donors comprised healthy bone marrow donors. Study outcomes and limitations: The authors considered a cluster of highly shared sequence variants likely to be a sequencing artifact. Some TCR beta chains (roughly 150 of them) were listed as cytomegalovirus-associated.

The study ran its PCR with 60 Vbeta and 13 Jbeta primers. Produced via immunoSEQ multiplex PCR; TCRdb's table is partial and in-frame only. The sample shows 200,000 or so clones, around 85% of them seen only once. Note on this clone: Antigen unknown.

This receptor was obtained from a man in his fifties or sixties in good health and CMV-seronegative. Sample: PBMCs.

The CDR3 loop reads CAGQGDYGYTF. The CDR3 DNA reads TGTGCGGGACAGGGGGACTATGGCTACACCTTC. The J gene is TRBJ1-2, the V gene TRBV30; 11 bases align to TRBD1. The length of the CDR3 is 11 residues. Germline V gene sequence: CDR1 GTSNPN, CDR2 SVGIG (reference sequence).